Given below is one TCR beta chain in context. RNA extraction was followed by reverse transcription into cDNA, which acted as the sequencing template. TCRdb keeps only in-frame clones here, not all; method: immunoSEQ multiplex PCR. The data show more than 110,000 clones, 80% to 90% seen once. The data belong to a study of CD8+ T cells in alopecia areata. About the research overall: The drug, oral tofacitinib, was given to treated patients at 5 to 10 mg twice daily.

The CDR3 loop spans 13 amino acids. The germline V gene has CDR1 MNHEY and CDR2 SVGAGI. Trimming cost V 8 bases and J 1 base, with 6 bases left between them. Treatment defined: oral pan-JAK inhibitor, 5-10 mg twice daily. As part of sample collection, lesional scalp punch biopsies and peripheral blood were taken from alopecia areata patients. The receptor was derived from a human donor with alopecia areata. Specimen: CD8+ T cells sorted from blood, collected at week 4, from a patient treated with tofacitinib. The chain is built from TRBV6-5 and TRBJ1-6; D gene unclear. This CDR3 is CASAGSYNSPLHF. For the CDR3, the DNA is TGTGCCAGCGCGGGGTCCTATAATTCACCCCTCCACTTT.